Each of the 12 T cell receptor beta chains below was sequenced from the same sample in a study of shared clonotypes between healthy human individuals. Produced via immunoSEQ multiplex PCR; TCRdb's table is partial and in-frame only. The repertoire holds some 2,000,000 clones, with about 94% as singletons. The sample was naive CD4+ T cells sorted from blood. Subset meaning: CD45RA+ positively selected. Receptors were obtained from a man aged 18 to 35 in good health.

The CDR3 sequence: CASSAGQGRAEAFF. CDR3 coding DNA: TGCGCCAGCAGCGCGGGACAGGGTAGGGCTGAAGCTTTCTTT. The V call is TRBV5-1, the J call TRBJ1-1, with 9 bases identical to TRBD1. Trimming cost V 4 bases and J 6 bases; bases outside gene matches: 7. CDR3 length: 14 residues. Germline CDR1 reads SGHRS; CDR2 reads YFSETQ.

V is TRBV7-9 and J is TRBJ2-1, with D perhaps TRBD2 (6 bases). The ends were cut back, 1 base at V and 14 bases at J, with 24 bases in the middle. This CDR3 has 16 residues. The germline gives CDR1 SEHNR, CDR2 FQNEAQ (reference sequence). The DNA of the CDR3 is TGTGCCAGCAGCTTAGGTTCGAGCGGAGGGGTAAGGGAGGAGTTCTTC. Translated: CASSLGSSGGVREEFF.

The chain is built from TRBV5-4 and TRBJ1-5; D unresolved. The CDR3 runs 14 residues. V was trimmed by 8 bases and J by 2 bases, leaving 14 bases between them. The germline V gene has CDR1 SGHNT and CDR2 YYREEE (reference sequence). The CDR3 coding sequence is TGTGCCAGGCGTCAGGCGCAAGGCAATCAGCCCCAGCATTTT. The encoded protein is CARRQAQGNQPQHF.

The chain combines TRBV18 with TRBJ1-5; TRBD1 might be the D (6 bases). The CDR3 is made up of 13 amino acids. Trimming took off 5 bases at V and 7 bases at J, with 12 bases between the two ends. CDR1 is KGHSH and CDR2 is LQKENI in the germline V gene. DNA of the CDR3: TGTGCCAGCTCATCTGACAGGTACCAGCCCCAGCATTTT. Translated, it gives CASSSDRYQPQHF.

Turning to this clone: Other nucleotide sequences from this sample produce the same CDR3. This chain links TRBV30 with TRBJ2-2; the D gene is possibly TRBD2 (5 bases). Per germline, CDR1 GTSNPN and CDR2 SVGIG (reference sequence). CDR3 length: 13 amino acids. V was pared by 1 base and J by 5 bases, with 8 bases between. The CDR3 DNA follows: TGTGCCTGGAGTGGCAGAGGGACCGGGGAGCTGTTTTTT. Residues: CAWSGRGTGELFF.

V and J are TRBV1 and TRBJ2-2; whether TRBD2, the table's D call, matches the DNA was not checked. TRBV1 is marked as a pseudogene. This CDR3 has 15 residues. CDR3 sequence reads: CTSSQGGGSIGELFF. CDR3 DNA: TGCACCAGCAGCCAAGGGGGAGGGAGTATCGGGGAGCTGTTTTTT.

This clone has just one count. Other nucleotide sequences in the sample specify the same CDR3. The gene calls are TRBV6-5 and TRBJ1-2; D remains unclear. CDR1 is MNHEY and CDR2 is SVGAGI in the germline V gene. Trimming cost V 2 bases and J 1 base, with 5 bases left between them. This CDR3 is built from 13 residues. Here the CDR3 reads CASSYTINYGYTF. CDR3 nucleotide sequence: TGTGCCAGCAGTTACACCATTAACTATGGCTACACCTTC.

V gene TRBV18 combines with J gene TRBJ2-6; TRBD1 matches 12 bases. Losses at the gene ends were 2 bases for V and 3 bases for J; bases not matched to a gene: 8. The CDR3 has 19 residues. The germline gives CDR1 KGHSH, CDR2 LQKENI. This CDR3 reads CASSPTSGQGASGANVLTF. As DNA, the CDR3 is TGTGCCAGCTCACCAACCTCGGGACAGGGGGCGAGTGGGGCCAACGTCCTGACTTTC.

Regarding this clone: The junction departs from germline at one end; a sequencing error may be responsible. The chain combines TRBV18 with TRBJ1-2, with no clear D. The germline CDR1 and CDR2 sequences are KGHSH and LQKENI. This CDR3 is 16 amino acids long. CDR3 sequence reads: CASSPVARSDNFGYTF. CDR3 DNA sequence: TGTGCCAGCTCACCAGTAGCACGGAGCGATAACTTTGGCTACACCTTC.

In this sample, this clone turned up once. The same CDR3 can be traced to other DNA sequences in this sample. V usage is TRBV5-1 and J usage is TRBJ2-7, with D possibly being TRBD1 (5 bases). The CDR3 runs to 12 residues. CDR1 is SGHRS and CDR2 is YFSETQ in the germline V gene. Trimming removed 4 bases from V and 3 bases from J, with 8 bases in between. The CDR3 sequence: CASSDSSYEQYF. The CDR3 nucleotides read TGCGCCAGCAGCGACAGCAGCTACGAGCAGTACTTC.

This clone has only a few counts. This same CDR3 is encoded by further DNA sequences in the sample. The rearrangement uses TRBV6-5 and TRBJ2-5; unclear D gene. Germline V gene lookup returns CDR1 MNHEY and CDR2 SVGAGI. Deletions cut 0 bases from V and 5 bases from J, with 4 bases between. The CDR3 is 12 amino acids. The DNA of the CDR3 is TGTGCCAGCAGTTACTCGAAGGAGACCCAGTACTTC. Its translation: CASSYSKETQYF.

The chain recombines TRBV9 with TRBJ2-7, with a weak D call TRBD1 (6 bases). The CDR3 spans 15 residues. Germline V gene sequence: CDR1 SGDLS, CDR2 YYNGEE. The V and J ends lost 1 base and 2 bases respectively, with 13 bases between them. The CDR3 nucleotides are TGTGCCAGCAGCGTACCCCCGGACAGTCCCTACGAGCAGTACTTC. Encoded protein: CASSVPPDSPYEQYF.